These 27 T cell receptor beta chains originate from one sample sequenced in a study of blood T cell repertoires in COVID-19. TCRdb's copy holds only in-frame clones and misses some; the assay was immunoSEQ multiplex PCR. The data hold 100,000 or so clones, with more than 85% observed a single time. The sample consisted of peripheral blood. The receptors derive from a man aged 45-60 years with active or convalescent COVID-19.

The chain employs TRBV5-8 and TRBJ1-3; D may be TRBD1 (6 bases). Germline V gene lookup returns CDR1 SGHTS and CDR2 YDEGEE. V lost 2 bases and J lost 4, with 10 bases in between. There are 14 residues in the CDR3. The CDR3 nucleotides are TGTGCCAGCAGCTTTAGGACAGAAGGAAACACCATATATTTT. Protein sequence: CASSFRTEGNTIYF. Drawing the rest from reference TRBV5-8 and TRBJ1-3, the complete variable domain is EAGVTQSPTHLIKTRGQQATLRCSPISGHTSVYWYQQALGLGLQFLLWYDEGEERNRGNFPPRFSGRQFPNYSSELNVNALELEDSALYLCASSFRTEGNTIYFGEGSWLTVV.

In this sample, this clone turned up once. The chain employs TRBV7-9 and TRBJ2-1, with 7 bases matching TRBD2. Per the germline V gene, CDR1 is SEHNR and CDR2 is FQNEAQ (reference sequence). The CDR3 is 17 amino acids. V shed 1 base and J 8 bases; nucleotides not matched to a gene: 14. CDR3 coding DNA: TGTGCCAGCAGCTTAGTCGGGCGGGGGTCCCCTCAAGATGAGCAGTTCTTC. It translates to CASSLVGRGSPQDEQFF.

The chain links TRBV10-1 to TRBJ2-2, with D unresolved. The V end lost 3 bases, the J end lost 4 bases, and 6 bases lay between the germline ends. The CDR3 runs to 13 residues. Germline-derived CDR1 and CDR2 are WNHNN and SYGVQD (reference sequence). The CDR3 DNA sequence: TGCGCCAGCAGTGACTATACCACCGGGGAGCTGTTTTTT. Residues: CASSDYTTGELFF.

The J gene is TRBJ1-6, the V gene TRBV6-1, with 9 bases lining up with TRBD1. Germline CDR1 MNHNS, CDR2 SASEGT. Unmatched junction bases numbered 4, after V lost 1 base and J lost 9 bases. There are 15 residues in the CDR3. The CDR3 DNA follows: TGTGCCAGCAGTGAAGTCAGGGACAGGGCTTCACCCCTCCACTTT. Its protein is CASSEVRDRASPLHF.

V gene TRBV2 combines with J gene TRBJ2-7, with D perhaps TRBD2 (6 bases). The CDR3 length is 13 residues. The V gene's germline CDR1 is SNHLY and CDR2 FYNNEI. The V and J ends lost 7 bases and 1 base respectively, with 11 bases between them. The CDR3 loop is CASTGDESYEQYF. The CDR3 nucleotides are TGTGCCAGCACGGGAGACGAGTCCTACGAGCAGTACTTC.

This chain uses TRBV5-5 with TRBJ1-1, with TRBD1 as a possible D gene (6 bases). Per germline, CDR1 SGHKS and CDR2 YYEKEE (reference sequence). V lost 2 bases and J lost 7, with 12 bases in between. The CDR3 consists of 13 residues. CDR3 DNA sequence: TGTGCCAGCAGCTTTGCGGGGGCTGGTGAAGCTTTCTTT. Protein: CASSFAGAGEAFF.

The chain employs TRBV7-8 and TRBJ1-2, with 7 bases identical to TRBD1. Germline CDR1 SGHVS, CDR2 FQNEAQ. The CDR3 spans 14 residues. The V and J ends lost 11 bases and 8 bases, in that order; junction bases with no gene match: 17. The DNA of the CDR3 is TGTGCCGTCAAACCTACAGGGGCTCACGTCGGCTACACCTTC. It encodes CAVKPTGAHVGYTF.

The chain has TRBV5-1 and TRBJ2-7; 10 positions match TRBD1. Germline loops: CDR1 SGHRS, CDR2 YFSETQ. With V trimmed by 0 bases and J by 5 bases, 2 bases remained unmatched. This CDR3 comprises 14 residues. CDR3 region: CASSLDGQGDEQYF. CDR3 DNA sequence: TGCGCCAGCAGCTTGGACGGACAGGGGGACGAGCAGTACTTC. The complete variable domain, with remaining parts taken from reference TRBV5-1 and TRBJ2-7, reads KAGVTQTPRYLIKTRGQQVTLSCSPISGHRSVSWYQQTPGQGLQFLFEYFSETQRNKGNFPGRFSGRQFSNSRSEMNVSTLELGDSALYLCASSLDGQGDEQYFGPGTRLTVT.

This CDR3 is CASSADSGGYDTQYF. The CDR3 nucleotides are TGTGCCAGCAGCGCAGATAGCGGGGGGTATGATACGCAGTATTTT. The genes are TRBV9 and TRBJ2-3; TRBD2 matches at 10 bases. With 3 bases clipped from V and 6 bases from J, the junction kept 7 bases outside the gene matches. This CDR3 comprises 15 residues. Germline V gene lookup returns CDR1 SGDLS and CDR2 YYNGEE.

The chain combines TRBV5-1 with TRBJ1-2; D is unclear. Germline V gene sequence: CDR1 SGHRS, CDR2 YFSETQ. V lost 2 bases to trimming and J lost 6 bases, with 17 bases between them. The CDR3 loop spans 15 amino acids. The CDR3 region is CASSLAGGGENGYTF. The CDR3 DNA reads TGCGCCAGCAGCTTAGCGGGTGGAGGAGAAAATGGCTACACCTTC.

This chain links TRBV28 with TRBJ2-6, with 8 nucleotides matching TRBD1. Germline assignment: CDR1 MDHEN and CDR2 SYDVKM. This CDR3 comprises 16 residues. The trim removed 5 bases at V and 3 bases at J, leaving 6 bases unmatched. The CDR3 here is CASSPGTGLGANVLTF. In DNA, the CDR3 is TGTGCCAGCAGTCCCGGGACAGGACTTGGGGCCAACGTCCTGACTTTC.

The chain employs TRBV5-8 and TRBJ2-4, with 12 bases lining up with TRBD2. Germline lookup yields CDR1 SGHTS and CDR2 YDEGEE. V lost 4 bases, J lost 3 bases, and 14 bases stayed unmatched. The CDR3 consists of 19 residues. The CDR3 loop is CASSTMTSGGTGGKNIQYF. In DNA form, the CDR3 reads TGTGCCAGCAGCACCATGACTAGCGGGGGAACCGGCGGCAAAAACATTCAGTACTTC.

DNA of the CDR3: TGTGCCAGTAGCCATGGTACCGGGACAGGGGACGAAGAGACCCAGTACTTC. As protein: CASSHGTGTGDEETQYF. The V and J genes are TRBV19 and TRBJ2-5, with 10 bases matching TRBD1. CDR3 length equals 17 residues. V gave up 6 bases and J gave up 3 bases; unmatched junction bases: 13. Germline CDR1 is LNHDA and CDR2 is SQIVND (reference sequence). The full variable domain, with the rest looked up from reference TRBV19 and TRBJ2-5, is DGGITQSPKYLFRKEGQNVTLSCEQNLNHDAMYWYRQDPGQGLRLIYYSQIVNDFQKGDIAEGYSVSREKKESFPLTVTSAQKNPTAFYLCASSHGTGTGDEETQYFGPGTRLLVL.

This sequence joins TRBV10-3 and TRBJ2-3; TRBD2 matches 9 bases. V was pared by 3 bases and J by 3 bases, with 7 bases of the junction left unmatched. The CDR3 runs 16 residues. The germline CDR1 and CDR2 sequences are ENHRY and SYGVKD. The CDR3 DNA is TGTGCCATCAGTGATGCGGCGGGGGGGATTACAGATACGCAGTATTTT. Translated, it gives CAISDAAGGITDTQYF.

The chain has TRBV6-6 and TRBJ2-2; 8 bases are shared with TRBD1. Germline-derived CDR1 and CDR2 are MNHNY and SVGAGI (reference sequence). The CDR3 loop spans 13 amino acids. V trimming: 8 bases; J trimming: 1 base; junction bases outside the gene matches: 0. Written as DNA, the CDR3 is TGTGCCAGCGGGACAGGGAACACCGGGGAGCTGTTTTTT. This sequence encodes CASGTGNTGELFF.

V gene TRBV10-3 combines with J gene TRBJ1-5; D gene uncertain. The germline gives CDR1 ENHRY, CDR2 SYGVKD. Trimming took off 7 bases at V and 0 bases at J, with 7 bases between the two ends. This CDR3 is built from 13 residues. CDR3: CAINQNSNQPQHF. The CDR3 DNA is TGTGCCATCAACCAGAATAGCAATCAGCCCCAGCATTTT.

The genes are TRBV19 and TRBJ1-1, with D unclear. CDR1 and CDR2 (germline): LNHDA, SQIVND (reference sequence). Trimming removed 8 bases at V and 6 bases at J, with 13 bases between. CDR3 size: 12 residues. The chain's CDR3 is CASDPGSSEAFF. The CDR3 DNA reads TGTGCCAGTGACCCCGGTAGCTCTGAAGCTTTCTTT.

In DNA, the CDR3 is TGTGCCAGCAGTTACTCGAGTATCGACAGGGGTTTGTATGGCTACACCTTC. Translating gives CASSYSSIDRGLYGYTF. This rearrangement joins TRBV6-2 or TRBV6-3 to TRBJ1-2; 8 bases align to TRBD1. The CDR3 sequence is 17 residues long. The ends lost 0 bases at V and 5 bases at J; junction bases unmatched: 11. Germline-derived CDR1 and CDR2 are MNHEY and SVGEGT.

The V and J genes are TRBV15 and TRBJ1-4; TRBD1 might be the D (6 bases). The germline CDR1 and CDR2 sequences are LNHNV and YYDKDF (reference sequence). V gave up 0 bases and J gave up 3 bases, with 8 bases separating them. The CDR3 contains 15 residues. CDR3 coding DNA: TGTGCCACCAGCAGAGAAGGGGGGGCTAATGAAAAACTGTTTTTT. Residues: CATSREGGANEKLFF.

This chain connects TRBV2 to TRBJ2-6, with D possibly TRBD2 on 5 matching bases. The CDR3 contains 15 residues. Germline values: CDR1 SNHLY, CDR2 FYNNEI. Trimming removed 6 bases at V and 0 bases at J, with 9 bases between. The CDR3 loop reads CASSGLISGANVLTF. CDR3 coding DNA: TGTGCCAGCAGCGGACTCATCTCTGGGGCCAACGTCCTGACTTTC.

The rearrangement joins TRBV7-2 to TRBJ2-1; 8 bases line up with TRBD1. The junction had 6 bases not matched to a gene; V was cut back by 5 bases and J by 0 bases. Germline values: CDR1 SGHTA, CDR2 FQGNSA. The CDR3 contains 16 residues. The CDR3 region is CASSLGTGGSYNEQFF. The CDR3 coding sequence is TGTGCCAGCAGCCTAGGGACAGGAGGCTCCTACAATGAGCAGTTCTTC.

The CDR3 loop is CASRRWDSTNEKLFF. CDR3 DNA: TGCGCCAGCAGAAGATGGGACAGTACTAATGAAAAACTGTTTTTT. The V and J genes are TRBV10-2 and TRBJ1-4, with 7 nucleotides matching TRBD1. Trimming removed 6 bases from V and 2 bases from J; junction bases left unmatched: 6. The germline V gene has CDR1 WSHSY and CDR2 SAAADI. The CDR3 is 15 amino acids.

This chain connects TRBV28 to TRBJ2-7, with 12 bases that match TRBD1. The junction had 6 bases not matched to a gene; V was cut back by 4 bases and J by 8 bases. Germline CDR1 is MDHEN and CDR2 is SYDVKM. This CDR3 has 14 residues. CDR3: CASSSGTGGLQQYV. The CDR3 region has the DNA TGTGCCAGCAGTTCCGGGACAGGGGGCTTGCAGCAGTACGTC.

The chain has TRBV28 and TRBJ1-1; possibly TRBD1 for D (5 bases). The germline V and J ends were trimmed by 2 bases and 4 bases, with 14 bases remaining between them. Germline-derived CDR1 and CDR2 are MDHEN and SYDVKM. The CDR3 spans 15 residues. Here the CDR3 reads CASSLIGARSTEAFF. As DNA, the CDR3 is TGTGCCAGCAGTTTAATTGGGGCTAGGAGCACTGAAGCTTTCTTT.

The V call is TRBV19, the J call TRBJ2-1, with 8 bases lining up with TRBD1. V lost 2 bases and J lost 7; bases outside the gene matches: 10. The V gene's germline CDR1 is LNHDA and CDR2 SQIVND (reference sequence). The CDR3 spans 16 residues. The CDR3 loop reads CASSIWGRGQENEQFF. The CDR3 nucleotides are TGTGCCAGTAGTATATGGGGCAGGGGGCAGGAAAATGAGCAGTTCTTC. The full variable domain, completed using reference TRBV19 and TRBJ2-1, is DGGITQSPKYLFRKEGQNVTLSCEQNLNHDAMYWYRQDPGQGLRLIYYSQIVNDFQKGDIAEGYSVSREKKESFPLTVTSAQKNPTAFYLCASSIWGRGQENEQFFGPGTRLTVL.

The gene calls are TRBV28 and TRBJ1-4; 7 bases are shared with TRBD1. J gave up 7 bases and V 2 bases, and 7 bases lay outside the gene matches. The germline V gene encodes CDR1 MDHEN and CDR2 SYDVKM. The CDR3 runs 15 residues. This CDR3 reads CASSLGGTASEKLFF. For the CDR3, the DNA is TGTGCCAGCAGTTTAGGTGGGACAGCTTCTGAAAAACTGTTTTTT.

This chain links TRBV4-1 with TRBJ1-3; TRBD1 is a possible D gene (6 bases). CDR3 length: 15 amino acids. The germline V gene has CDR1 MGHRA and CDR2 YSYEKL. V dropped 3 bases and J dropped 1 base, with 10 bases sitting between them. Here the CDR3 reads CASSQGATSGNTIYF. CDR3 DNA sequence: TGCGCCAGCAGCCAGGGGGCGACTTCTGGAAACACCATATATTTT.